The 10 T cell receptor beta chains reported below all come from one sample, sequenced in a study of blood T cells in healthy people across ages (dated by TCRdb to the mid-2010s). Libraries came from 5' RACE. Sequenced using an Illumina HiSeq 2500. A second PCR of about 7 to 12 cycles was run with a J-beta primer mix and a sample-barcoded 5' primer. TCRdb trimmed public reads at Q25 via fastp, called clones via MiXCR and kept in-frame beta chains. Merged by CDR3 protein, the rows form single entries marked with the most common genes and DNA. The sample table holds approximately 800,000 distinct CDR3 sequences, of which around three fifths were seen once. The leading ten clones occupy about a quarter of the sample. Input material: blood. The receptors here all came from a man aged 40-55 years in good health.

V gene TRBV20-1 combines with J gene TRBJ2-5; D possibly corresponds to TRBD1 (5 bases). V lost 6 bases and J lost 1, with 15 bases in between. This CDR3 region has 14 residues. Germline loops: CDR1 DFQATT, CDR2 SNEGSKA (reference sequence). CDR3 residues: CSARRQFGQETQYF. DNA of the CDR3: TGCAGTGCGAGGCGACAGTTCGGCCAAGAGACCCAGTACTTC.

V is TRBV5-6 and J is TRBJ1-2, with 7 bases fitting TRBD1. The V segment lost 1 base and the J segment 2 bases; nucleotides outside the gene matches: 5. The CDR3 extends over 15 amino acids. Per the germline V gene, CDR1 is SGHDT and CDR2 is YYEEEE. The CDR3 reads CASSLPGQQNYGYTF. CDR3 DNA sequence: TGTGCCAGCAGCTTGCCGGGACAGCAGAACTATGGCTACACCTTC.

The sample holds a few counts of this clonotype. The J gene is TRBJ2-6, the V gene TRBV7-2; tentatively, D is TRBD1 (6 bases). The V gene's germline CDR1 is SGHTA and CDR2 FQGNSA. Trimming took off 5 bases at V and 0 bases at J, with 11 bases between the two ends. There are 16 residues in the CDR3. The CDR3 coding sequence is TGTGCCAGCAGCGAGACAGGTCTCTCTGGGGCCAACGTCCTGACTTTC. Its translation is CASSETGLSGANVLTF. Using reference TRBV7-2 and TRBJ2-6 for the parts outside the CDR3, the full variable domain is GAGVSQSPSNKVTEKGKDVELRCDPISGHTALYWYRQSLGQGLEFLIYFQGNSAPDKSGLPSDRFSAERTGGSVSTLTIQRTQQEDSAVYLCASSETGLSGANVLTFGAGSRLTVL.

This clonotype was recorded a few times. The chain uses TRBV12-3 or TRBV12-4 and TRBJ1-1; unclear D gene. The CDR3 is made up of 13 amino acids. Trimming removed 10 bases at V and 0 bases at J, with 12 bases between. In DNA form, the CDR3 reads TGTGCCACCTGCAGGTTCTTGAACACTGAAGCTTTCTTT. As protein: CATCRFLNTEAFF.

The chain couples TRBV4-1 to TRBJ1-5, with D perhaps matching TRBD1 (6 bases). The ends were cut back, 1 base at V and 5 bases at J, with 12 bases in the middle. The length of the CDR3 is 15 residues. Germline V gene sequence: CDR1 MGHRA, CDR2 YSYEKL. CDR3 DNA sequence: TGCGCCAGCAGCCAAGGACAGGTTGCGGATCAGCCCCAGCATTTT. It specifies CASSQGQVADQPQHF.

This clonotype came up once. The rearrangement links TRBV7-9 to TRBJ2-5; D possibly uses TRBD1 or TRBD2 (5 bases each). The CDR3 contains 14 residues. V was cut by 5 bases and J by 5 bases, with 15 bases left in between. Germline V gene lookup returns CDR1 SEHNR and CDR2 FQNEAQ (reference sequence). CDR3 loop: CASSQNGAGETQYF. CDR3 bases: TGTGCCAGCAGCCAAAACGGGGCCGGGGAGACCCAGTACTTC.

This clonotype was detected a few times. The CDR3 region is CASSPLSWDRGWEQFF. The CDR3 nucleotides read TGTGCCAGCAGTCCTCTGTCTTGGGACAGGGGCTGGGAGCAGTTCTTC. The chain has TRBV27 and TRBJ2-1; 10 nucleotides align to TRBD1. V lost 5 bases to trimming and J lost 10 bases; unmatched junction nucleotides: 14. The CDR3 runs to 16 residues. Germline V gene data show CDR1 as MNHEY and CDR2 as SMNVEV (reference sequence).

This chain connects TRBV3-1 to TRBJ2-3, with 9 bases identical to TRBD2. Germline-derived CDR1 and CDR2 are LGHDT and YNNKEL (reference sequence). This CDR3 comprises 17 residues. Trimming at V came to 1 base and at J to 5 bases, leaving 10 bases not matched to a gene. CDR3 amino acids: CASSQALGGGARDTQYF. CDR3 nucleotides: TGTGCCAGCAGCCAAGCTCTTGGCGGGGGGGCCAGAGATACGCAGTATTTT.

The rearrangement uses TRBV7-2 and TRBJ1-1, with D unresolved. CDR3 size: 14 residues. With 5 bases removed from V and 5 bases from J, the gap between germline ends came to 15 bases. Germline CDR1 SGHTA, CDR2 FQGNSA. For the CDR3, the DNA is TGTGCCAGCAGCCTAGGGTCCATGGGGACTGAAGCTTTCTTT. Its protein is CASSLGSMGTEAFF. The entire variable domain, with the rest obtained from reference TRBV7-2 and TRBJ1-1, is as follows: GAGVSQSPSNKVTEKGKDVELRCDPISGHTALYWYRQSLGQGLEFLIYFQGNSAPDKSGLPSDRFSAERTGGSVSTLTIQRTQQEDSAVYLCASSLGSMGTEAFFGQGTRLTVV.

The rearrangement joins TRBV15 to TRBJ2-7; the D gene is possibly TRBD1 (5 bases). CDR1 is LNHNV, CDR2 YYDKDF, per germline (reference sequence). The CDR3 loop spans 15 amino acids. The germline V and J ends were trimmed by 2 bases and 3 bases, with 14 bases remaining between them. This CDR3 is CATSRQTATSYEQYF. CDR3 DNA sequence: TGTGCCACCAGCAGACAGACAGCTACAAGCTACGAGCAGTACTTC.